The present TCR beta chain was sequenced within a study of cytomegalovirus exposure and HLA in healthy donors. Across the study: The 600 to 800 first-cohort repertoires shared a platform with the 100 to 150 validation repertoires, as reported in a later analysis. Whole-study findings and limits: A few CMV-associated chains were confirmed in vitro to be specific for CMV antigens. The study labeled under 200 TCR beta chains cytomegalovirus-associated. Reports credit the classifier with highly specific, highly sensitive diagnosis of cytomegalovirus status.

This CDR3 has 14 residues. Germline V CDR1 and CDR2: SGHKS, YYEKEE (reference sequence). Trimming took 4 bases from V and 3 from J; bases not matched to a gene: 6. TCRdb's copy holds only in-frame clones and misses some; the assay was immunoSEQ multiplex PCR. The sample yields some 110,000 clones, approximately 94% seen once. Regarding this clone: Its antigen is unknown.

The chain combines TRBV5-5 with TRBJ2-5, with 7 bases lining up with TRBD1. This receptor was identified in a woman younger than 30 in good health and CMV-seronegative. Sequenced material: PBMCs. As DNA, the CDR3 is TGTGCCAGCAGCCTAGGGACAGCTGAAGAGACCCAGTACTTC. This gives the protein CASSLGTAEETQYF. The complete variable domain, with remaining parts taken from reference TRBV5-5 and TRBJ2-5, reads DAGVTQSPTHLIKTRGQQVTLRCSPISGHKSVSWYQQVLGQGPQFIFQYYEKEERGRGNFPDRFSARQFPNYSSELNVNALLLGDSALYLCASSLGTAEETQYFGPGTRLLVL.